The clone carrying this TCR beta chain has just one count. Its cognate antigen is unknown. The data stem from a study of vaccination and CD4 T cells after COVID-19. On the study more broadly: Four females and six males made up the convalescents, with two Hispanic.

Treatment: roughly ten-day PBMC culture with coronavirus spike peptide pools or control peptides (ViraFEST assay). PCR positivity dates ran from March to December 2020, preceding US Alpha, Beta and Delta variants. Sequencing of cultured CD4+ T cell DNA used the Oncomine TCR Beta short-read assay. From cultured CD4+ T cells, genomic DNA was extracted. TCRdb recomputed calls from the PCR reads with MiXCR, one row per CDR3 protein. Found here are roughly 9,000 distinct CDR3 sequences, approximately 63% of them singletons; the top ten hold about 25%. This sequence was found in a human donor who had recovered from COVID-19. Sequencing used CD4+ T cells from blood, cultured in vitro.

The CDR3: CASSRQGNQPQHF. Written as DNA, the CDR3 is TGTGCCAGCAGCCGACAAGGCAATCAGCCCCAGCATTTT. The chain recombines TRBV7-2 with TRBJ1-5; no definite D call. The CDR3 is 13 residues long. V was trimmed by 5 bases and J by 2 bases, leaving 7 bases between them. Germline CDR1 reads SGHTA; CDR2 reads FQGNSA.